This record looks at one T cell receptor beta chain sequence and its context. Its antigen is unknown. Germline V gene sequence: CDR1 LGHNA, CDR2 YSLEER. The CDR3 totals 17 residues. The ends lost 0 bases at V and 8 bases at J; junction bases unmatched: 11. This sample stems from a study of T cells in Graves' hyperthyroidism and ophthalmopathy. Turning to the study itself: Peripheral blood was obtained at initial diagnosis, preceding any treatment. Study-wide points: Ophthalmopathy was model-predicted a median roughly six months pre-onset.

Amplification targeted TCR beta CDR3 regions from RNA transcripts. TCR CDR3 underwent first-round RT-PCR with the HTBI primer set. TCRdb reprocessed the multiplex PCR reads via MiXCR and lists one record per CDR3 protein. This table has hundreds of thousands of distinct CDR3 sequences, about 17% appearing once. Uncontrolled infection, other autoimmune disease, pregnancy or lactation barred patients from enrollment. Sample: blood. This clonotype was sampled from a woman aged 55-69 years with Graves' ophthalmopathy. This sequence joins TRBV4-3 and TRBJ2-3, with TRBD2 matching 10 bases. DNA for the CDR3: TGCGCCAGCAGCCAAGATAGGTTCCCTAGCGGGGGTGTTACGCAGTATTTT. Its translation: CASSQDRFPSGGVTQYF.